The TCR beta chain described here comes from a study of CD4 and CD8 cells across lung adenocarcinoma regions. The patients had localized lung adenocarcinoma, a non-small cell subtype. TCRdb reprocessed the PCR reads with MiXCR, giving one entry per CDR3 protein. The sample contains just over 7,500 distinct CDR3 sequences, 45% to 55% of which appear only once. The CDR3 runs 13 residues. CDR1 and CDR2 (germline): SGHDT, YYEEEE. This sequence was found in a male donor with lung adenocarcinoma. The CD4 and CD8 labels of this study may be unreliable. Specimen: CD8+ T cells from the center of a lung tumor. This chain connects TRBV5-6 to TRBJ2-5; D is possibly TRBD1 (6 bases). TRBJ2-7 explains the end of the DNA better; the J call may be wrong. The CDR3 region is CASSPPQGIEQYF. As DNA, the CDR3 is TGTGCCAGCAGCCCCCCCCAGGGGATCGAGCAGTACTTC.